This T cell receptor (beta chain) derives from a study of cytomegalovirus exposure and HLA in healthy donors. PCR used 60 Vbeta primers and 13 Jbeta primers. Method: immunoSEQ multiplex PCR; TCRdb's copy keeps in-frame clones and lacks some. The data show around 120,000 clones, around 80% seen once. The source is a man between 45 and 60 years old in good health and CMV-seronegative. The specimen was PBMCs.

The CDR3 loop is CARGGLAGVGAGELFF. CDR3 in DNA: TGTGCCCGAGGGGGACTAGCGGGGGTCGGGGCCGGGGAGCTGTTTTTT. V and J are TRBV30 and TRBJ2-2, with TRBD2 matching over 14 bases. Germline assignment: CDR1 GTSNPN and CDR2 SVGIG (reference sequence). V dropped 8 bases and J dropped 6; count of bases not matched to a gene: 11. This CDR3 has 16 residues.